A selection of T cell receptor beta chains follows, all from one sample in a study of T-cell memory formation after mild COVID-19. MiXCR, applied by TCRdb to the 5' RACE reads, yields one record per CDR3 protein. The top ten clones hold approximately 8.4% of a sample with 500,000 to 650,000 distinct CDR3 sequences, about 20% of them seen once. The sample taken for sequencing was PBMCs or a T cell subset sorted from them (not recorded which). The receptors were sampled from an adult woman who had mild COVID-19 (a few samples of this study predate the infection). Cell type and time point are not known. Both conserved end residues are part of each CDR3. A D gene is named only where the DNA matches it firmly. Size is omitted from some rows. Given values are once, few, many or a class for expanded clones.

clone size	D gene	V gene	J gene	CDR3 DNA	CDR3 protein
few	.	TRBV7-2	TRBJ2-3	TGTGCCAGCAGCTCCATCGGCGACCTCACAGATACGCAGTATTTT	CASSSIGDLTDTQYF
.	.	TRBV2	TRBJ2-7	TGTGCCAGTCGACTGGACTACGAGCAGTACTTC	CASRLDYEQYF
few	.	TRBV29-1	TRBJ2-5	TGCAGCGTTGAAGGCACCGGGGACACCGGTGAGACCCAGTACTTC	CSVEGTGDTGETQYF
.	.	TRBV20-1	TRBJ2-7	TGCAGTGCTAGAGATATCACCTACGAGCAGTACTTC	CSARDITYEQYF
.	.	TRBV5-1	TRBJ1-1	TGCGCCAGCAGCTTGAGGTCGGTGAACACTGAAGCTTTCTTT	CASSLRSVNTEAFF
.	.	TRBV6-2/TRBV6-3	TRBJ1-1	TGTGCCAGCAGTTACGGGTTTCGGGCAGCTTTCTTT	CASSYGFRAAFF
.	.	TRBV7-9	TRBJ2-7	TGTGCCAGCAGCCCCCTGGGGGCAGGAACCCCCTACGAGCAGTACTTC	CASSPLGAGTPYEQYF
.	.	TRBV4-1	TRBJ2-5	TGCGCCAGCAGCCAAGTCGGCGGGGGCGGGGGTCGGGAGACCCAGTACTTC	CASSQVGGGGGRETQYF
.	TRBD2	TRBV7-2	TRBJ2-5	TGTGCCAGCAGAGTAGCGGGAGGGCAAGAGACCCAGTACTTC	CASRVAGGQETQYF
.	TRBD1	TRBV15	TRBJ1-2	TGTGCCACCAGCAGATCACCGGGACAGGGAAAGGGCTACACCTTC	CATSRSPGQGKGYTF
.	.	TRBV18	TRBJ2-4	TGTGCCAGCTCACCACCGTCTCAAAGGGGAAACATTCAGTACTTC	CASSPPSQRGNIQYF
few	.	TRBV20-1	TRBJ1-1	TGCAGTGCTAGAGATTATGGGGCAGGGGACACTGAAGCTTTCTTT	CSARDYGAGDTEAFF
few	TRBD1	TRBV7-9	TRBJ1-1	TGTGCCAGCGCCTACCCGGGACAGGGGTGGATGAACACTGAAGCTTTCTTT	CASAYPGQGWMNTEAFF
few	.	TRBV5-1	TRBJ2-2	TGCGCCAGCAGCTTGGCCAGGGGGGGCCCCACCGGGGAGCTGTTTTTT	CASSLARGGPTGELFF
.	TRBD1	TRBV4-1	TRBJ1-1	TGCGCCAGCAGCCAACGGGCCGGGACAGCGAACACTGAAGCTTTCTTT	CASSQRAGTANTEAFF
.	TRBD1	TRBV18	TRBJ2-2	TGTGCCAGCTCACCCCGGACAGGGACCGGGGAGCTGTTTTTT	CASSPRTGTGELFF
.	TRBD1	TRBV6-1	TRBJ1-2	TGTGCCAGCCATGGACAGGGGGCCCTTAACTATGGCTACACCTTC	CASHGQGALNYGYTF